The 27 T cell receptor beta chains below all came from one sample that was sequenced in a study of human T cells and chemical hapten exposure (dated by TCRdb to the early 2020s). Library prep was done by RACE. This sample was sequenced with a NextSeq 500. Through fastp at Q25 and MiXCR, TCRdb rebuilt clones from the public reads, retaining in-frame beta chains. Every distinct CDR3 protein forms one entry, paired with its most common genes and DNA. This sample is represented by more than 35,000 distinct CDR3 sequences; 3.7% of them were singletons. Of the sample, 5.6% falls within the top ten clones. Explained via the paper, the time point label denotes: healthy volunteer bleed at 6 weeks. Unfractionated whole blood was collected in Tempus Blood RNA tubes, and total RNA was extracted from that blood. The sample taken for sequencing was whole blood. Source of these receptors: a human donor in good health. Some clones in this sample may be carry-over from other donors' samples.

V and J are TRBV18 and TRBJ2-3; D is unclear. Deletions cut 2 bases from V and 5 bases from J, with 5 bases between. CDR3 length: 12 residues. The germline CDR1 and CDR2 sequences are KGHSH and LQKENI. The CDR3 is CASSPTKDTQYF. The DNA of the CDR3 is TGTGCCAGCTCACCAACGAAAGATACGCAGTATTTT.

This clonotype occurred many times. The rearrangement joins TRBV20-1 to TRBJ1-1; D perhaps matches TRBD1 (6 bases). The CDR3 covers 15 residues. The V and J ends lost 0 bases and 8 bases respectively, with 19 bases between them. Germline CDR1 is DFQATT and CDR2 is SNEGSKA (reference sequence). As DNA, the CDR3 is TGCAGTGCTAGAGATCGAAGGACAGCCCCGGCGGAAGCTTTCTTT. Translating it yields CSARDRRTAPAEAFF.

Many counts were recorded for this clonotype. The V and J genes are TRBV7-3 and TRBJ1-1; TRBD1 is a possible D gene (5 bases). The CDR3 length is 15 residues. Germline-derived CDR1 and CDR2 are SGHTA and FQGTGA. With 4 bases removed from V and 1 base from J, the gap between germline ends came to 13 bases. As DNA, the CDR3 is TGTGCCAGCAGCTCCCAGGGACTCTCGAACACTGAAGCTTTCTTT. Residues: CASSSQGLSNTEAFF.

This clonotype has a count of ten or more. V is TRBV12-3 or TRBV12-4 and J is TRBJ1-1; TRBD1 matches 10 bases. Trimming removed 2 bases from V and 4 bases from J; junction bases left unmatched: 7. The CDR3 length is 16 residues. CDR3 residues: CASSLSAGQGSTEAFF. CDR3 DNA: TGTGCCAGCAGTTTATCGGCGGGACAGGGGTCCACTGAAGCTTTCTTT.

This clonotype rates as medium-sized. The V call is TRBV28, the J call TRBJ2-7; D gene ambiguous. The CDR3 is made up of 13 amino acids. V dropped 4 bases and J dropped 3 bases, with 10 bases sitting between them. Germline CDR1 reads MDHEN; CDR2 reads SYDVKM. CDR3 sequence: CASSSSPHYEQYF. As DNA, the CDR3 is TGTGCCAGCAGTTCCTCTCCCCACTACGAGCAGTACTTC.

Here the CDR3 DNA reads TGCGCCAGCAGCTTGGCAGGGACATACCAAGAGACCCAGTACTTC. Residues: CASSLAGTYQETQYF. This chain links TRBV5-1 with TRBJ2-5; TRBD1 is a possible D gene (6 bases). The CDR3 totals 15 residues. Germline V CDR1 and CDR2: SGHRS, YFSETQ. V was trimmed by 0 bases and J by 0 bases, leaving 9 bases between them.

This clonotype was observed at least ten times. The rearrangement links TRBV29-1 to TRBJ2-6; D is possibly TRBD1 or TRBD2 (6 bases each). The CDR3 covers 17 residues. V was shortened by 4 bases and J by 0 bases, with 16 bases between the two germline ends. Germline V gene data show CDR1 as SQVTM and CDR2 as ANQGSEA. The CDR3 DNA is TGCAGCGTTGGAGATACCGGGGGCTACTCTGGGGCCAACGTCCTGACTTTC. It encodes CSVGDTGGYSGANVLTF.

This clonotype showed up many times. The chain has TRBV29-1 and TRBJ1-1; D unresolved. This CDR3 comprises 12 residues. Germline loops: CDR1 SQVTM, CDR2 ANQGSEA. The V gene lost 7 bases and the J gene lost 6 bases, with 15 bases spanning the gap. The DNA for the CDR3 is TGCAGCGCCGGAGGGCGTTGGCCTGAAGCTTTCTTT. Translating it yields CSAGGRWPEAFF.

This clonotype was detected many times. The V call is TRBV7-3, the J call TRBJ1-2; 7 bases map to TRBD1. This CDR3 has 13 residues. Germline-derived CDR1 and CDR2 are SGHTA and FQGTGA. The J segment lost 4 bases and the V segment lost 3 bases, leaving 2 bases of the junction unmatched. CDR3 DNA: TGTGCCAGCAGCTTTGGGACAGCCTATGGCTACACCTTC. Its translation is CASSFGTAYGYTF.

In this sample, this clonotype turned up many times. The J gene is TRBJ2-3, the V gene TRBV12-3 or TRBV12-4; the D gene could be TRBD1 or TRBD2 (5 bases each). CDR3 length: 17 amino acids. The germline V and J ends were trimmed by 10 bases and 1 base, with 24 bases remaining between them. The CDR3 protein is CATLQGWALGGTDTQYF. The CDR3 DNA reads TGTGCCACCCTCCAGGGCTGGGCCCTGGGGGGCACAGATACGCAGTATTTT.

The genes are TRBV6-6 and TRBJ1-1, with 11 positions matching TRBD1. V shed 5 bases and J 6 bases; nucleotides not matched to a gene: 14. The CDR3 is made up of 17 amino acids. Per the germline V gene, CDR1 is MNHNY and CDR2 is SVGAGI (reference sequence). The CDR3 loop is CASSPFGQGATSAEAFF. CDR3 DNA: TGTGCCAGCAGTCCCTTTGGACAGGGGGCGACTAGCGCTGAAGCTTTCTTT.

V is TRBV5-1 and J is TRBJ1-3; TRBD1 matches at 8 bases. V was pared by 5 bases and J by 3 bases, with 7 bases of the junction left unmatched. Germline loops: CDR1 SGHRS, CDR2 YFSETQ. This CDR3 has 15 residues. CDR3: CASRTGEVFGNTIYF. The CDR3 DNA reads as TGCGCCAGCAGGACAGGGGAAGTCTTTGGAAACACCATATATTTT.

This clonotype was detected ten times or more. At one boundary the junction diverges from the germline segment, which might be a read error. This chain uses TRBV28 with TRBJ2-1; 12 bases map to TRBD2. The V gene's germline CDR1 is MDHEN and CDR2 SYDVKM. The CDR3 has 22 amino acids. In DNA form, the CDR3 reads TGTGCCAGCAGTATCCAAGGTCGGTGGGACAGGGGACTAGCGGGTTCCTCCAATGAGCAGTTCTTC. Amino acid sequence: CASSIQGRWDRGLAGSSNEQFF.

This clonotype was counted many times. V and J are TRBV6-5 and TRBJ1-1; tentatively, D is TRBD1 (5 bases). V lost 0 bases, J lost 1 base, and 18 bases lay in between. Germline loops: CDR1 MNHEY, CDR2 SVGAGI. This CDR3 is 18 amino acids long. DNA for the CDR3: TGTGCCAGCAGTTACTCCCAGCCCAGAATGGGGCAGAACACTGAAGCTTTCTTT. Translated, it gives CASSYSQPRMGQNTEAFF.

This clonotype was recorded many times. The V call is TRBV7-3, the J call TRBJ1-1, with D perhaps TRBD1 (5 bases). CDR1 and CDR2 (germline): SGHTA, FQGTGA. The CDR3 covers 15 residues. Trimming pared 3 bases from V and 1 base from J, leaving 12 bases between. This chain's CDR3 is CASSFRQGKNTEAFF. Here the CDR3 DNA reads TGTGCCAGCAGCTTTCGGCAGGGAAAGAACACTGAAGCTTTCTTT.

The sample holds many counts of this clonotype. The gene calls are TRBV11-1 and TRBJ2-1, with a possible D match to TRBD2 (7 bases). The CDR3 runs to 15 residues. Germline CDR1 reads SGHAT; CDR2 reads FQDESV (reference sequence). Trimming removed 1 base at V and 5 bases at J, with 12 bases between. The CDR3: CASSLGWEGDNEQFF. CDR3 DNA sequence: TGTGCCAGCAGCTTAGGGTGGGAGGGGGACAATGAGCAGTTCTTC.

At least ten counts were recorded for this clonotype. The chain joins TRBV28 to TRBJ2-3; D may correspond to TRBD1 or TRBD2 (5 bases each). Germline V gene lookup returns CDR1 MDHEN and CDR2 SYDVKM. The CDR3 has 16 amino acids. Trimming left V 6 bases short and J 2 bases short, with 18 bases between. CDR3 DNA sequence: TGTGCCAGCAGGACCCCGGGACCGCCTTTCACAGATACGCAGTATTTT. Translation: CASRTPGPPFTDTQYF.

This clonotype was found many times. The V and J genes are TRBV12-3 or TRBV12-4 and TRBJ2-5; D is perhaps TRBD1 (5 bases). Trimming took off 1 base at V and 6 bases at J, with 9 bases between the two ends. The CDR3 totals 13 residues. CDR3 in amino acids: CASSLGQLQTQYF. The CDR3 DNA reads as TGTGCCAGCAGTTTAGGACAGCTCCAGACCCAGTACTTC.

This clonotype was seen at least ten times. The V and J genes are TRBV12-3 or TRBV12-4 and TRBJ1-1; 10 nucleotides align to TRBD1. CDR3 size: 17 residues. Germline trimming cut 8 bases from V and 1 base from J; bases unmatched to any gene: 13. The CDR3, as DNA: TGTGCCAGCGGCACCTCACCGGGACAGGGGAAGAACACTGAAGCTTTCTTT. Protein sequence: CASGTSPGQGKNTEAFF.

This clonotype was seen only a few times. The V and J genes are TRBV6-6 and TRBJ1-1; weak D call: TRBD1 (6 bases). The CDR3 runs 16 residues. Trimming shortened V by 7 bases and J by 2 bases, and 20 bases separated the two germline ends. The germline gives CDR1 MNHNY, CDR2 SVGAGI (reference sequence). CDR3 bases: TGTGCCAGCACCCGCTTGGGGGGGCGGCGAAACACTGAAGCTTTCTTT. Translating it yields CASTRLGGRRNTEAFF.

As regards this clonotype: One end of the junction fails to match germline, which may point to a read error. The genes are TRBV28 and TRBJ2-7; D unclear. The germline gives CDR1 MDHEN, CDR2 SYDVKM. The CDR3 totals 13 residues. CDR3 in DNA: TGTGTCAGCGCCGCACCTGGTCCCTACGAGCAGTACTTC. It encodes CVSAAPGPYEQYF.

This clonotype was counted many times. The chain links TRBV20-1 to TRBJ2-3, with 7 bases fitting TRBD2. The CDR3 length is 16 residues. The V and J ends lost 5 bases and 2 bases, in that order; junction bases with no gene match: 13. Germline CDR1 DFQATT, CDR2 SNEGSKA (reference sequence). CDR3 nucleotides: TGCAGTGCTCCGGGGGACTGGCGGGAGACCACAGATACGCAGTATTTT. It codes for CSAPGDWRETTDTQYF.

In its sample, this clonotype was seen many times. This chain joins TRBV28 and TRBJ1-5; maybe TRBD1 (5 bases). The ends were cut back, 6 bases at V and 4 bases at J, with 16 bases in the middle. CDR1 is MDHEN and CDR2 is SYDVKM in the germline V gene. The CDR3 sequence is 15 residues long. The CDR3: CASSLPGGSNQPQHF. CDR3 nucleotides: TGTGCCAGCAGCCTCCCCGGGGGTTCGAATCAGCCCCAGCATTTT. Together with reference TRBV28 and TRBJ1-5, the CDR3 gives the full variable domain: DVKVTQSSRYLVKRTGEKVFLECVQDMDHENMFWYRQDPGLGLRLIYFSYDVKMKEKGDIPEGYSVSREKKERFSLILESASTNQTSMYLCASSLPGGSNQPQHFGDGTRLSIL.

This clonotype has ten or more counts. The CDR3 sequence is CSVGGLAGVKQETQYF. The CDR3 DNA reads TGCAGCGTAGGCGGACTAGCGGGAGTAAAACAAGAGACCCAGTACTTC. The V and J genes are TRBV29-1 and TRBJ2-5; 13 bases match TRBD2. Germline CDR1 is SQVTM and CDR2 is ANQGSEA. V was clipped by 6 bases and J by 2 bases; unmatched bases: 9. The CDR3 contains 16 residues.

This clonotype was counted ten times or more. The genes are TRBV6-5 and TRBJ1-6; no clear D. CDR1 and CDR2 from the germline V gene are MNHEY and SVGAGI. Trimming took off 10 bases at V and 5 bases at J, with 15 bases between the two ends. The CDR3 is 14 amino acids. The CDR3 is CATSGEIHNSPLHF. CDR3 in DNA: TGTGCCACCAGCGGGGAGATCCATAATTCACCCCTCCACTTT.

This clonotype was found a few times. The chain is built from TRBV7-2 and TRBJ2-2; a possible D gene is TRBD1 (6 bases). CDR3 length equals 14 residues. Germline values: CDR1 SGHTA, CDR2 FQGNSA. V lost 6 bases to trimming and J lost 7 bases, with 15 bases between them. For the CDR3, the DNA is TGTGCCAGCAGAACGCTGGGGGCAGGCGGGGAGCTGTTTTTT. It encodes CASRTLGAGGELFF.

This chain connects TRBV12-3 or TRBV12-4 to TRBJ2-1, with TRBD2 as a possible D gene (5 bases). The CDR3 loop spans 14 amino acids. V lost 5 bases, J lost 3 bases, and 11 bases lay in between. The CDR3 loop is CASSLRTFYNEQFF. CDR3 DNA sequence: TGTGCCAGCAGTCTTAGGACTTTCTACAATGAGCAGTTCTTC.